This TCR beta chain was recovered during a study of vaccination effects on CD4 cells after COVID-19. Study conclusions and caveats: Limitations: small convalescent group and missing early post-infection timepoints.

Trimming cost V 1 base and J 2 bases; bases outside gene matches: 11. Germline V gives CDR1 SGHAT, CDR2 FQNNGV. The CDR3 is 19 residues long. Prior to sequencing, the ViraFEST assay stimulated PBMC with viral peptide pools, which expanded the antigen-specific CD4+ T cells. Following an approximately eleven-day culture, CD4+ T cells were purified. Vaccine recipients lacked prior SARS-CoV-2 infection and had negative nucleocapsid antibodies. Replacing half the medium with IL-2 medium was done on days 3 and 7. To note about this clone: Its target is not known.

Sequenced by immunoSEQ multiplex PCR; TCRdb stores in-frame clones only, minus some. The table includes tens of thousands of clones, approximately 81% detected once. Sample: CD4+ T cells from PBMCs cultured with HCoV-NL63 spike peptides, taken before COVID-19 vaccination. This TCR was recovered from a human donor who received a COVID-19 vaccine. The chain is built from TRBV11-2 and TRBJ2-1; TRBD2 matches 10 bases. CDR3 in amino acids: CASSLVGSSGGRTYNEQFF. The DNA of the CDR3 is TGTGCCAGCAGCTTAGTGGGGAGTAGCGGGGGGCGGACCTACAATGAGCAGTTCTTC.